The clone carrying this T cell receptor (beta chain) is termed medium-sized (0.01 to 0.1%). The CDR3 end falls 3 residues outside the read, so it is completed with the germline J gene. Assay used: immunoSEQ multiplex PCR; TCRdb lists only in-frame clones, some missing. The counts give about 35,000 clones, none of them seen only once; 0.75% to 1% is held by the top ten. The data derive from a study of T cell clonality in common variable immunodeficiency. Germline CDR1 LNHDA, CDR2 SQIVND (reference sequence). This CDR3 comprises 15 residues. V shed 6 bases and J 0 bases; nucleotides not matched to a gene: 6.

The TCR was taken from a person between 18 and 70 years old in good health. The V and J genes are TRBV19 and TRBJ2-5, with 8 positions matching TRBD1. Specimen: peripheral blood mononuclear cells. CDR3 protein: CASRRTGSHQETQYF. CDR3 DNA (partial): TGTGCCAGTAGGAGGACAGGGTCTCACCAAGAGACC. The entire variable domain, with the rest obtained from reference TRBV19 and TRBJ2-5, is as follows: DGGITQSPKYLFRKEGQNVTLSCEQNLNHDAMYWYRQDPGQGLRLIYYSQIVNDFQKGDIAEGYSVSREKKESFPLTVTSAQKNPTAFYLCASRRTGSHQETQYFGPGTRLLVL.